This TCR beta chain originates from a study of blood T cells in healthy people across ages. A J-beta primer mix and a sample-barcoded 5' primer were used in a second PCR of about 7 to 11 cycles. TCRdb called the 5' RACE reads again in MiXCR, with one record for every CDR3 protein. The table has some 1.7 million distinct CDR3 sequences, about 30% seen once. This CDR3 spans 16 amino acids. Trimming took off 3 bases at V and 3 bases at J, with 18 bases between the two ends. Germline assignment: CDR1 SEHNR and CDR2 FQNEAQ (reference sequence). A few counts support this clonotype. The chain links TRBV7-9 to TRBJ2-7; D assignment may be TRBD1 or TRBD2 (5 bases each). This receptor was obtained from a woman in her twenties or thirties in good health. The material sequenced was blood. The CDR3 sequence: CASSFGAGQDGYEQYF. As DNA, the CDR3 is TGTGCCAGCAGCTTCGGGGCAGGTCAGGATGGCTACGAGCAGTACTTC.